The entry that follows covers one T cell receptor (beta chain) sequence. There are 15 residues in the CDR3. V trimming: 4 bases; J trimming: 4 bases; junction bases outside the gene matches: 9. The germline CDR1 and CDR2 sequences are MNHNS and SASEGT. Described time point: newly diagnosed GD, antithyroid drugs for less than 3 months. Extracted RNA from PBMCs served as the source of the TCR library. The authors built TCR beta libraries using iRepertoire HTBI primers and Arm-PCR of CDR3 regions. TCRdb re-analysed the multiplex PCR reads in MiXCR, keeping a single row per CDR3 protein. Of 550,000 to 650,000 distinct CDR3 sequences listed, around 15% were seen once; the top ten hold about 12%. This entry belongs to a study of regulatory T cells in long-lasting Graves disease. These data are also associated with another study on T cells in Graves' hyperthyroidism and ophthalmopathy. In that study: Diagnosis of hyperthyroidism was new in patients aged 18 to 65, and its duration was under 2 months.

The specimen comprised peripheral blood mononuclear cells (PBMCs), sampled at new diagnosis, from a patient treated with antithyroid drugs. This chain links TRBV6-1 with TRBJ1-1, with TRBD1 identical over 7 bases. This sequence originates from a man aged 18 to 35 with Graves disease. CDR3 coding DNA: TGTGCCAGCAGTGCCACAGGGGTTAAGGGCACTGAAGCTTTCTTT. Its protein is CASSATGVKGTEAFF.